The T cell receptor beta chain under discussion was sequenced for a study of blood T cells in healthy people across ages. This clonotype was found a few times. The target antigen is unknown. The V gene lost 7 bases and the J gene lost 8 bases, with 4 bases spanning the gap. The CDR3 has 9 amino acids. The germline gives CDR1 SGHRS, CDR2 YFSETQ. PCR was performed a second time for about 6 to 12 cycles using a sample-barcoded 5' primer and a J-beta primer mix. Each sample yielded at least 3 million CDR3-containing paired-end reads. Each CDR3 protein is one row after TCRdb ran MiXCR on the 5' RACE reads. The data show about 1.5 million distinct CDR3 sequences, approximately 42% seen once. Study results and limitations: Among long-lived donors, naive CD4+ cells were more numerous and diversity higher than in aged donors. As naive T cell percentage varied, TCR beta diversity correlated strongly with it.

The sequenced sample consisted of blood. The J gene is TRBJ1-5, the V gene TRBV5-1; D gene uncertain. This clonotype was obtained from a young woman in good health. As DNA, the CDR3 is TGCGCCAGCCCTAAGCCCCAGCATTTT. This translates into CASPKPQHF.